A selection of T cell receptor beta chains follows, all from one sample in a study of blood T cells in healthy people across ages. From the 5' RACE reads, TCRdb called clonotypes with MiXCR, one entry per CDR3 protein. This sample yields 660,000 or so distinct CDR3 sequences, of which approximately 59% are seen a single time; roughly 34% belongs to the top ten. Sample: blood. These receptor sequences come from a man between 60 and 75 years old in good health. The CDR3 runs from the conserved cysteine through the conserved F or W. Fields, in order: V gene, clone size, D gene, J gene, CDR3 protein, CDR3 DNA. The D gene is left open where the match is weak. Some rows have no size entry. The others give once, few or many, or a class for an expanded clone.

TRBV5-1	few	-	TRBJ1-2	CASSLGGPNYGYTF	TGTGCCAGCAGCTTGGGAGGCCCTAACTATGGCTACACCTTC
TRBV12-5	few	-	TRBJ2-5	CASGFGRQETQYF	TGTGCTAGTGGTTTCGGGAGACAAGAGACCCAGTACTTC
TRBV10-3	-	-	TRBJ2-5	CAISAGDRETQYF	TGTGCCATCAGTGCAGGGGATCGGGAGACCCAGTACTTC
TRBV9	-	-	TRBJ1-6	CASSEQQAPYNSPLHF	TGTGCCAGCAGCGAACAACAGGCCCCTTATAATTCACCCCTCCACTTT
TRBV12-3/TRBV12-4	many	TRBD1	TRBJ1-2	CASRIGTDGYTF	TGTGCCAGCAGGATCGGGACAGATGGCTACACCTTC
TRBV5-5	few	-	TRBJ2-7	CASSFLSGRGEQYF	TGTGCCAGCAGCTTCCTATCGGGGCGGGGCGAGCAGTACTTC
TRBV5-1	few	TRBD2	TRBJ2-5	CASRPSGAQETQYF	TGCGCCAGCAGGCCTAGCGGGGCCCAAGAGACCCAGTACTTC
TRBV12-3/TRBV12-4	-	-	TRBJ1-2	CASSSLAANYGYTF	TGTGCCAGCAGTTCTTTGGCAGCAAACTATGGCTACACCTTC
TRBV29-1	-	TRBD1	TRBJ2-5	CSVVKGAPETQYF	TGCAGCGTTGTTAAGGGGGCCCCAGAGACCCAGTACTTC
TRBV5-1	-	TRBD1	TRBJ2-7	CASSLAATGPRNEQYF	TGCGCCAGCAGCTTGGCTGCGACAGGGCCTCGGAATGAGCAGTACTTC
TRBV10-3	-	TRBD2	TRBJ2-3	CAISLELAETDTQYF	TGTGCCATCAGCCTGGAACTAGCGGAAACAGATACGCAGTATTTT
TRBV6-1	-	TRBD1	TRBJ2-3	CASSLRQGARRDTQYF	TGTGCCAGCAGCCTGAGACAGGGGGCGCGAAGAGATACGCAGTATTTT
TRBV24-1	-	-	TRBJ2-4	CATSGSGADIQYF	TGTGCCACCAGTGGGTCGGGGGCGGACATTCAGTACTTC
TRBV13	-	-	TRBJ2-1	CASSLGRGQSTYNEQFF	TGTGCCAGCAGCTTAGGCCGTGGACAGTCTACCTACAATGAGCAGTTCTTC
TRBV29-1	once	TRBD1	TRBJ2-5	CSVATGRSETQYF	TGCAGCGTAGCGACAGGGCGCTCAGAGACCCAGTACTTC
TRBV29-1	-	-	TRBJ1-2	CSAGQDSYGYTF	TGCAGCGCTGGCCAGGACAGCTATGGCTACACCTTC
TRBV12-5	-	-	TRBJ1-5	CASGLVLRGGGQPQHF	TGTGCTAGTGGTTTGGTACTAAGGGGAGGAGGTCAGCCCCAGCATTTT
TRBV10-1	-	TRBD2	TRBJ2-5	CASSDGAGETQYF	TGCGCCAGCAGTGATGGAGCGGGGGAGACCCAGTACTTC
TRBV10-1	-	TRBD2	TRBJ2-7	CASSGGGVLWNPYEQYF	TGCGCCAGCAGCGGCGGGGGGGTCCTTTGGAACCCCTACGAGCAGTACTTC
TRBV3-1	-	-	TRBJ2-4	CASSQAKGRQYF	TGTGCCAGCAGCCAAGCAAAGGGGAGGCAGTACTTC
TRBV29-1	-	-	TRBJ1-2	CSIYRQPSSGYTF	TGCAGCATCTACCGACAGCCAAGTTCTGGCTACACCTTC
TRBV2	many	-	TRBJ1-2	CASSIYGYTF	TGTGCCAGCTCTATCTATGGCTACACCTTC
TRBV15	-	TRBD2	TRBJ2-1	CATSVGSGVYNEQFF	TGTGCCACCAGCGTCGGGAGCGGGGTCTACAATGAGCAGTTCTTC
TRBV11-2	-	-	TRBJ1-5	CASSSQGRSNQPQHF	TGTGCCAGCAGCTCCCAAGGGAGAAGCAATCAGCCCCAGCATTTT
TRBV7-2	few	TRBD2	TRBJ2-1	CARGSGAYNEQFF	TGTGCCCGTGGGAGCGGGGCTTACAATGAGCAGTTCTTC
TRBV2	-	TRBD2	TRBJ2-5	CASSSGTSGGAYQETQYF	TGTGCCAGCAGCTCTGGGACTAGCGGGGGGGCTTACCAAGAGACCCAGTACTTC
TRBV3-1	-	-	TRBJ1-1	CASSHPDRIETEAFF	TGTGCCAGCAGCCACCCGGACAGAATCGAGACTGAAGCTTTCTTT
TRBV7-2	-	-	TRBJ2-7	CASSSQPRRLEQYF	TGTGCCAGCAGCTCACAGCCCAGGAGGCTCGAGCAGTACTTC
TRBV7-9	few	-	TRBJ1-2	CASSADAGRAYTF	TGTGCCAGCTCTGCTGACGCCGGGCGGGCCTACACCTTC
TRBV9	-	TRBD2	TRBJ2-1	CASSVAPPGLAGLYNEQFF	TGTGCCAGCAGCGTAGCCCCCCCGGGACTAGCGGGGTTATACAATGAGCAGTTCTTC
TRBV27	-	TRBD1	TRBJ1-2	CASSPLTGGDGYTF	TGTGCCAGCAGTCCCCTGACAGGGGGCGATGGCTACACCTTC
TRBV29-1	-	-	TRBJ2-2	CSVDPSTGELFF	TGCAGCGTTGATCCTAGCACCGGGGAGCTGTTTTTT
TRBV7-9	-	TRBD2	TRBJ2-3	CASRLAGVGDTQYF	TGTGCCAGCCGCTTGGCGGGAGTAGGGGATACGCAGTATTTT
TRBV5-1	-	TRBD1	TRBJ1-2	CASSWGQGIYGYTF	TGCGCCAGCAGCTGGGGACAGGGCATCTATGGCTACACCTTC
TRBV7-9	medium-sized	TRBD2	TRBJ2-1	CASSSASGGNEQFF	TGTGCCAGCAGTAGCGCTAGCGGCGGCAATGAGCAGTTCTTC
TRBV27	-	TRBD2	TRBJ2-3	CASSPRLAGGLVTQYF	TGTGCCAGCAGTCCACGACTAGCGGGGGGGTTGGTTACGCAGTATTTT
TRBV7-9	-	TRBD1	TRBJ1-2	CASSRGGYYGYTF	TGTGCCAGCAGCCGAGGGGGCTACTATGGCTACACCTTC
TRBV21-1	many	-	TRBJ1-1	CASSFRDNAFF	TGTGCCAGCAGCTTCCGGGACAACGCTTTCTTT
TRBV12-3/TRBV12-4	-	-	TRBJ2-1	CASSSPRGAGDNEQFF	TGTGCCAGCAGTTCCCCCCGGGGGGCGGGAGACAATGAGCAGTTCTTC
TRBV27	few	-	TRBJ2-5	CASSLGEPYLEETQYF	TGTGCCAGCAGTTTAGGGGAGCCGTACCTGGAAGAGACCCAGTACTTC
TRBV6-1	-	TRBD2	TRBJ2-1	CASSDRGGAYNEQFF	TGTGCCAGCAGTGATCGCGGGGGTGCCTACAATGAGCAGTTCTTC